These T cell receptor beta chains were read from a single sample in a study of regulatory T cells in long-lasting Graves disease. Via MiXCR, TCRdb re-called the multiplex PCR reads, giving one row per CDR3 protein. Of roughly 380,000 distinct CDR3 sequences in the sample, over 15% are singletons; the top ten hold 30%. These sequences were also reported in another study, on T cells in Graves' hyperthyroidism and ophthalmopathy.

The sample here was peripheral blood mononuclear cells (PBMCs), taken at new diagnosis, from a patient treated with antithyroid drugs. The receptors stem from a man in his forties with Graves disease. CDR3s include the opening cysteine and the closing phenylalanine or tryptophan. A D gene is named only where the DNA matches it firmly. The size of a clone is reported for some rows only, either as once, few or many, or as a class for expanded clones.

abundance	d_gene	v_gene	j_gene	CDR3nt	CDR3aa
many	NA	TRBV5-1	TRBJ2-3	TGCGCCAGCAGCGCGGGCGGCCTCCTCGGGTCCGATACGCAGTATTTT	CASSAGGLLGSDTQYF
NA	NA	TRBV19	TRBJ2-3	TGTGCCAGTAGTATAAGGCCCCCCGGGGGTGGAGATACGCAGTATTTT	CASSIRPPGGGDTQYF
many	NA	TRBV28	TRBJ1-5	TGTGCCAGCAGTTTGAGATTTGCGGGCAATCAGCCCCAGCATTTT	CASSLRFAGNQPQHF
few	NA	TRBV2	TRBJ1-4	TGTGCCGGACGGGGGGATTCTGGAGAAAAACTGTTTTTT	CAGRGDSGEKLFF
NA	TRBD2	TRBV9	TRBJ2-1	TGTGCCAGCAGCGTAGTTAGCGGGGGGGCCTACAATGAGCAGTTCTTC	CASSVVSGGAYNEQFF
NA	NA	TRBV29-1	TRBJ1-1	TGCAGCGTCCTGGGAGCGCTGAACACTGAAGCTTTCTTT	CSVLGALNTEAFF
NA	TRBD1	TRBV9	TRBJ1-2	TGTGCCAGCAGCGTAGCGGGACAGGGGGCAGTTGGCTACACCTTC	CASSVAGQGAVGYTF
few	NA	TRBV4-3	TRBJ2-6	TGCGCCAGCAGCCAAGAATTGACCTTCGACAGAGTCCTGACTTTC	CASSQELTFDRVLTF
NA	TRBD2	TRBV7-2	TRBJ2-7	TGTGCCAGCAACCTCCAACCACCAAGCGGGGGGCTCGAGCAGTACTTC	CASNLQPPSGGLEQYF
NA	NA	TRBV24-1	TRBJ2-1	TGTGCCACCAGTCCCCGGGACAATGAGCAGTTCTTC	CATSPRDNEQFF
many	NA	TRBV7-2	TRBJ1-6	TGTGCCAGCAGCTTAGTGGTCTCCGGGGGTGGTTCACCCCTCCACTTT	CASSLVVSGGGSPLHF
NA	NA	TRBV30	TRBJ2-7	TGTGCCTGGAGTGTAACAGTAACCTACGAGCAGTACTTC	CAWSVTVTYEQYF
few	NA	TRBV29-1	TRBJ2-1	TGCAGCGTTGAAGCACGGGGGTTGGGGTACAATGAGCAGTTCTTC	CSVEARGLGYNEQFF
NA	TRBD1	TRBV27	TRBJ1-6	TGTGCCAGCAGTTTACAGGGGGGGAGCTCCTATAATTCACCCCTCCACTTT	CASSLQGGSSYNSPLHF
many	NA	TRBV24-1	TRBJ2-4	TGTGCCACCAGTGATTCAGGGGAAGCCAAAAACATTCAGTACTTC	CATSDSGEAKNIQYF
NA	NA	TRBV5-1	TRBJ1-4	TGCGCCAGCAGACTCGAAAGTTCTGGTGAAAAACTGTTTTTT	CASRLESSGEKLFF
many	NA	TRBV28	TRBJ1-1	TGTGCCAGCAGTTTTTCGGTTGGGGGCGCGGGTCTCACTGAAGCTTTCTTT	CASSFSVGGAGLTEAFF
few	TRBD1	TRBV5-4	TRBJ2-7	TGTGCCAGCACCCTTTGGGGACAGACCTGCGAGCAGTACTTC	CASTLWGQTCEQYF
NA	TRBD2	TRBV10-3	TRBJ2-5	TGTGCCATCAGTGAAGAAGCGGGGGGTAATCAAGAGACCCAGTACTTC	CAISEEAGGNQETQYF
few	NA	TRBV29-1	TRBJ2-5	TGCAGCGTTGAAATACAGACCCAGTACTTC	CSVEIQTQYF
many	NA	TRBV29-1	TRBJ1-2	TGCAGCGTTGACCAACAGTATGGCTACACCTTC	CSVDQQYGYTF
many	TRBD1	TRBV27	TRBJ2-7	TGTGCCAGCAGTGGACAGGGTCGGGGATACGAGCAGTACTTC	CASSGQGRGYEQYF